The clone carrying this TCR beta chain was recorded many times. The antigen is undetermined. The authors amplified TCR beta CDR3 regions, and they did so from RNA transcripts for repertoire sequencing. An opening RT-PCR round employed HTBI primers and preceded a second-round multiplex PCR. MiXCR was run by TCRdb on the multiplex PCR reads, yielding one entry per CDR3 protein. The table has hundreds of thousands of distinct CDR3 sequences, 22% seen once. Germline values: CDR1 SGHDT, CDR2 YYEEEE. Deletions cut 4 bases from V and 3 bases from J, with 7 bases between. The CDR3 runs to 12 residues. The data stem from a study of Graves' ophthalmopathy and Graves' hyperthyroidism. General study findings and limits: Blood also carried most expanded thyroid clonotypes exceeding 0.001 frequency. Ophthalmopathy progression predictions by the model showed nearly 75% specificity and 70.59% sensitivity.

Clinical symptoms, serum thyroxine, TRAb, thyroid ultrasound and orbital computed tomography formed the basis of diagnosis. Input material: peripheral blood. The TCR sequence derives from a woman between 18 and 29 years old with stable Graves' hyperthyroidism. Some clones in this sample may be carry-over from other donors' samples. The chain combines TRBV5-6 with TRBJ1-1; D is ambiguous. The CDR3 reads CASSARYTEAFF. Written as DNA, the CDR3 is TGTGCCAGCAGCGCCAGGTACACTGAAGCTTTCTTT.